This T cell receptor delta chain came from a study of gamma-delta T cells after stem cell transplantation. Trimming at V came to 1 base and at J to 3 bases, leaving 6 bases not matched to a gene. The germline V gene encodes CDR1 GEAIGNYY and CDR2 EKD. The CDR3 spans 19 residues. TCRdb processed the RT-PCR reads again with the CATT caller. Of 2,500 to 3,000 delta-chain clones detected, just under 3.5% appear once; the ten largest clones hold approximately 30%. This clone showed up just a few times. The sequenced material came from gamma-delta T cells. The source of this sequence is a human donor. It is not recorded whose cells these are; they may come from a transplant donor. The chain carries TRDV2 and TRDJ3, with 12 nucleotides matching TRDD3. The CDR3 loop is CACDTLLGDTNWDTRQMFF. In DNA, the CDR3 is TGTGCCTGTGACACTCTACTGGGGGATACAAACTGGGACACCCGACAGATGTTTTTC.